The 19 T cell receptor beta chains given below trace back to one sample, sequenced in a study of Graves' ophthalmopathy and Graves' hyperthyroidism (dated by TCRdb to the late 2010s). TCRdb records Illumina HiSeq 2000 as the sequencer. For repertoire sequencing, TCR beta CDR3 regions were amplified from RNA transcripts. HTBI primers and the Qiagen OneStep RT-PCR kit were used in a first-round RT-PCR, which was followed by a second-round multiplex PCR, size selection and purification. Using fastp trimming at Q25 and MiXCR clonotype assembly, TCRdb reanalyzed the public sequencing data and kept in-frame beta chains. Each CDR3 protein appears once, grouped with its most common genes and DNA. Across this sample there are some 210,000 distinct CDR3 sequences, with over 25% seen only once. The ten largest clones take up over 7.5% of the sample. The sample consisted of peripheral blood. All receptors derive from a man between 45 and 60 years old with Graves' ophthalmopathy. Donor details come from another sample of the same person, matched by shared clones.

This chain joins TRBV19 and TRBJ2-7; D is ambiguous. V was cut by 1 base and J by 2 bases, with 3 bases left in between. Germline CDR1 and CDR2: LNHDA and SQIVND (reference sequence). This CDR3 spans 12 amino acids. In DNA, the CDR3 is TGTGCCAGTAGTATAGGACCCTACGAGCAGTACTTC. Translating it yields CASSIGPYEQYF.

This clonotype was detected many times. The genes are TRBV6-5 and TRBJ2-7, with a possible D match to TRBD2 (6 bases). CDR3 length: 14 residues. V lost 2 bases and J 3 bases, leaving 11 bases between the germline ends. From germline, CDR1 is MNHEY and CDR2 SVGAGI. The CDR3 DNA sequence: TGTGCCAGCAGTTACAGACTAGGTAGCTACGAGCAGTACTTC. Amino acids: CASSYRLGSYEQYF.

This clonotype was counted ten times or more. The chain recombines TRBV11-3 with TRBJ1-1; TRBD1 is a possible D gene (5 bases). The V and J ends lost 5 bases and 3 bases respectively, with 10 bases between them. Germline-derived CDR1 and CDR2 are SGHNT and YENEEA. The CDR3 loop spans 13 amino acids. Written as DNA, the CDR3 is TGTGCCAGCAGCAGGGGTTTAGACACTGAAGCTTTCTTT. Translation gives CASSRGLDTEAFF.

This clonotype turned up a few times. V usage is TRBV12-3 or TRBV12-4 and J usage is TRBJ2-7; D may be TRBD1 (6 bases). V lost 3 bases and J 4 bases, leaving 13 bases between the germline ends. This CDR3 contains 14 residues. The CDR3 DNA is TGTGCCAGCAGTTTCGCCGGGACACCTTACGAGCAGTACTTC. Translation: CASSFAGTPYEQYF.

Regarding this clonotype: The DNA is omitted, as the CDR3 cannot be located on it reliably, and the CDR3 follows TCRdb's listing. The V and J genes are TRBV11-2 and TRBJ1-2. The CDR3 region is 18 residues in length, termini included. The V gene's germline CDR1 is SGHAT and CDR2 FQNNGV. CDR3 protein: CASSFYICSAYDPEGYTF.

The V call is TRBV6-5, the J call TRBJ2-7; perhaps D is TRBD1 or TRBD2 (5 bases each). Germline V gene lookup returns CDR1 MNHEY and CDR2 SVGAGI. This CDR3 is built from 15 residues. Trimming cost V 2 bases and J 2 bases, with 13 bases left between them. This chain's CDR3 is CASSYPGPSAYEQYF. In DNA, the CDR3 is TGTGCCAGCAGTTACCCGGGACCGTCGGCCTACGAGCAGTACTTC.

This clonotype was counted ten times or more. The V gene is TRBV28, the J gene TRBJ2-4; perhaps TRBD2 as D (6 bases). The germline V gene encodes CDR1 MDHEN and CDR2 SYDVKM. CDR3 length: 14 residues. Trimming pared 5 bases from V and 7 bases from J, leaving 15 bases between. The CDR3 nucleotides read TGTGCCAGCAGTCGCCTGGGAGGATTCAACATTCAGTACTTC. Translation: CASSRLGGFNIQYF.

This clonotype was seen at least ten times. The J gene is TRBJ1-2, the V gene TRBV5-1, with TRBD1 as a possible D gene (6 bases). Trimming removed 2 bases from V and 4 bases from J, with 12 bases in between. Germline V gene data show CDR1 as SGHRS and CDR2 as YFSETQ. CDR3 size: 14 residues. The CDR3 nucleotides are TGCGCCAGCAGCTTTCGGGGGCTGGGCTATGGCTACACCTTC. Amino acids: CASSFRGLGYGYTF.

This clonotype has a count of ten or more. The rearrangement links TRBV6-2 or TRBV6-3 to TRBJ1-1, with 7 bases aligning to TRBD1. V lost 2 bases, J lost 1 base, and 4 bases stayed unmatched. CDR1 and CDR2 (germline): MNHEY, SVGEGT. There are 15 residues in the CDR3. Written as DNA, the CDR3 is TGTGCCAGCAGTTACGACGACAGGGCGAACACTGAAGCTTTCTTT. This translates into CASSYDDRANTEAFF.

This clonotype has at least ten counts. The V call is TRBV27, the J call TRBJ1-5, with D hard to call. The V gene lost 4 bases and the J gene lost 1 base, with 8 bases spanning the gap. CDR3 length equals 14 residues. Germline loops: CDR1 MNHEY, CDR2 SMNVEV (reference sequence). The CDR3 nucleotides are TGTGCCAGCAGTTCGGACGGCAGCAATCAGCCCCAGCATTTT. This codes for CASSSDGSNQPQHF.

The chain uses TRBV6-5 and TRBJ2-7; no reliable D call. The CDR3 is 16 amino acids. Per germline, CDR1 MNHEY and CDR2 SVGAGI. V was shortened by 0 bases and J by 4 bases, with 16 bases between the two germline ends. CDR3 residues: CASSYSGTAGPYEQYF. CDR3 sequence (DNA): TGTGCCAGCAGTTACTCAGGCACCGCTGGCCCTTACGAGCAGTACTTC.

This clonotype was seen many times. DNA for the CDR3: TGTGCCAGCAGCTTAGCGCAGTCTGGGGCGGCCGGGGAGCTGTTTTTT. Translation: CASSLAQSGAAGELFF. V is TRBV7-9 and J is TRBJ2-2; possible D gene TRBD1, 5 bases. Germline values: CDR1 SEHNR, CDR2 FQNEAQ (reference sequence). V lost 0 bases, J lost 6 bases, and 14 bases lay in between. There are 16 residues in the CDR3.

This clonotype was recorded a few times. This chain uses TRBV27 with TRBJ1-2, with D uncertain. Germline values: CDR1 MNHEY, CDR2 SMNVEV (reference sequence). The CDR3 is 13 amino acids. The V gene lost 6 bases and the J gene lost 2 bases, with 10 bases spanning the gap. CDR3 protein: CASSPDKNYGYTF. CDR3 nucleotides: TGTGCCAGCAGCCCTGACAAGAACTATGGCTACACCTTC.

At least ten counts were recorded for this clonotype. The gene calls are TRBV6-5 and TRBJ2-4; possibly TRBD1 for D (6 bases). Germline V gene data show CDR1 as MNHEY and CDR2 as SVGAGI. V gave up 0 bases and J gave up 6 bases, with 15 bases separating them. There are 16 residues in the CDR3. Written as DNA, the CDR3 is TGTGCCAGCAGTTACTCTTTGGACAGCCGTGGAAACATTCAGTACTTC. It codes for CASSYSLDSRGNIQYF.

The V call is TRBV11-2, the J call TRBJ1-2, with 7 positions matching TRBD1. Trimming cost V 4 bases and J 2 bases; bases outside gene matches: 7. Germline V CDR1 and CDR2: SGHAT, FQNNGV. CDR3 size: 15 residues. CDR3 sequence: CASSSVPTGNYGYTF. CDR3 coding DNA: TGTGCCAGCAGCTCCGTCCCGACAGGGAACTATGGCTACACCTTC.

There are many counts of this clonotype. The chain has TRBV11-3 and TRBJ1-1; D remains unclear. This CDR3 is built from 13 residues. The germline gives CDR1 SGHNT, CDR2 YENEEA. V was pared by 7 bases and J by 2 bases, with 11 bases between. In DNA form, the CDR3 reads TGTGCCAGCACCGGTAGTACTAACACTGAAGCTTTCTTT. Translated, it gives CASTGSTNTEAFF.

This clonotype was found many times. The junction does not match germline at one end; this may be a read error. The V gene is TRBV7-7, the J gene TRBJ2-2; the D is unclear. The CDR3 is made up of 14 amino acids. CDR1 and CDR2 (germline): SSHAT, FNYEAQ (reference sequence). The CDR3 DNA follows: TGTGCTAGCAGCTTAGCTCGGAACACCGGGGAGCTGTTTTTT. Translation: CASSLARNTGELFF.

This sequence joins TRBV19 and TRBJ1-5; TRBD1 matches at 11 bases. With 1 base clipped from V and 6 bases from J, the junction kept 8 bases outside the gene matches. Germline CDR1 reads LNHDA; CDR2 reads SQIVND (reference sequence). The CDR3 contains 17 residues. The CDR3, as DNA: TGTGCCAGTAGTATAGTGGCCGCCGGGACAGGGGGTCAGCCCCAGCATTTT. Residues: CASSIVAAGTGGQPQHF.

Many counts were recorded for this clonotype. V is TRBV12-3 or TRBV12-4 and J is TRBJ1-5; 8 bases match TRBD1. Trimming removed 5 bases from V and 2 bases from J; junction bases left unmatched: 5. The length of the CDR3 is 15 residues. CDR3 protein: CASSRGTGGNQPQHF. For the CDR3, the DNA is TGTGCCAGCAGTAGAGGGACAGGAGGCAATCAGCCCCAGCATTTT.